The 9 T cell receptor beta chains given below trace back to one sample, sequenced in a study of CD8 T cells in ankylosing spondylitis. Using its own MiXCR run on the 5' RACE reads, TCRdb lists one record per CDR3 protein. The data contain approximately 130,000 distinct CDR3 sequences, around 9.3% of them singletons. The sequenced material came from blood, either unsorted or a sorted T cell fraction (not recorded which). The receptors were gathered from a male donor with ankylosing spondylitis or in good health (not recorded which).

This clonotype was observed a few times. V and J are TRBV5-1 and TRBJ1-5; D is possibly TRBD1 (6 bases). Trimming stripped 1 base from V and 3 bases from J, with 14 bases between. The V gene's germline CDR1 is SGHRS and CDR2 YFSETQ. CDR3 size: 16 residues. CDR3 bases: TGCGCCAGCAGCTTGCGGGACATCCCTCTCAATCAGCCCCAGCATTTT. It codes for CASSLRDIPLNQPQHF.

The chain recombines TRBV30 with TRBJ1-1, with TRBD1 as a possible D gene (6 bases). Germline CDR1 is GTSNPN and CDR2 is SVGIG (reference sequence). V was clipped by 5 bases and J by 4 bases, with 17 bases between them. The CDR3 totals 14 residues. Here the CDR3 DNA reads TGTGCCTGGGGTATAGACAGGAGGTCCACTGAAGCTTTCTTT. It codes for CAWGIDRRSTEAFF. Filled out from reference TRBV30 and TRBJ1-1, the complete variable domain reads SQTIHQWPATLVQPVGSPLSLECTVEGTSNPNLYWYRQAAGRGLQLLFYSVGIGQISSEVPQNLSASRPQDRQFILSSKKLLLSDSGFYLCAWGIDRRSTEAFFGQGTRLTVV.

Many counts were recorded for this clonotype. CDR3 region: CASSQELRNTGELFF. In nucleotides, the CDR3 is TGTGCCAGCAGCCAAGAGCTTCGGAACACCGGGGAGCTGTTTTTT. V and J are TRBV3-1 and TRBJ2-2; no clear D gene. CDR3 size: 15 residues. The germline V gene has CDR1 LGHDT and CDR2 YNNKEL (reference sequence). V lost 0 bases and J 1 base, leaving 6 bases between the germline ends.

This clonotype appeared many times. The chain recombines TRBV7-2 with TRBJ2-5; D ambiguous. V shed 8 bases and J shed 2 bases, with 12 bases lying between them. The CDR3 totals 13 residues. Germline CDR1 reads SGHTA; CDR2 reads FQGNSA. The CDR3 nucleotides read TGTGCCAGCCATCGCGGACGGCAAGAGACCCAGTACTTC. It yields the protein CASHRGRQETQYF. Drawing the rest from reference TRBV7-2 and TRBJ2-5, the complete variable domain is GAGVSQSPSNKVTEKGKDVELRCDPISGHTALYWYRQSLGQGLEFLIYFQGNSAPDKSGLPSDRFSAERTGGSVSTLTIQRTQQEDSAVYLCASHRGRQETQYFGPGTRLLVL.

Ten or more counts support this clonotype. This rearrangement joins TRBV5-1 to TRBJ1-4, with D unclear. The CDR3 is 14 residues long. CDR1 and CDR2 (germline): SGHRS, YFSETQ. V was shortened by 0 bases and J by 4 bases, with 7 bases between the two germline ends. CDR3 region: CASSLDRSNEKLFF. The CDR3 DNA is TGCGCCAGCAGCTTGGACAGAAGTAATGAAAAACTGTTTTTT.

This clonotype was picked up many times. The rearrangement links TRBV7-8 to TRBJ2-1; 14 bases are a match to TRBD2. V gave up 2 bases and J gave up 10 bases; unmatched junction bases: 10. The CDR3 extends over 17 amino acids. Germline V gene lookup returns CDR1 SGHVS and CDR2 FQNEAQ. The CDR3 DNA sequence: TGTGCCAGCAGCTTACAGACGGGACTAGCGGGAGTGGCAGAGCAGTTCTTC. Translating it yields CASSLQTGLAGVAEQFF. The full variable domain, its missing parts supplied by reference TRBV7-8 and TRBJ2-1, is GAGVSQSPRYKVAKRGQDVALRCDPISGHVSLFWYQQALGQGPEFLTYFQNEAQLDKSGLPSDRFFAERPEGSVSTLKIQRTQQEDSAVYLCASSLQTGLAGVAEQFFGPGTRLTVL.

This clonotype was picked up many times. The rearrangement joins TRBV9 to TRBJ2-1, with TRBD2 identical over 12 bases. The CDR3 runs 13 residues. The germline CDR1 and CDR2 sequences are SGDLS and YYNGEE. J gave up 9 bases and V 5 bases, and 3 bases lay outside the gene matches. The CDR3 here is CASRTSGRGEQFF. The CDR3 coding sequence is TGTGCCAGCAGGACTAGCGGGAGAGGTGAGCAGTTCTTC.

This clonotype was picked up a small number of times. The chain has TRBV12-3 or TRBV12-4 and TRBJ1-6; 9 bases are shared with TRBD1. Unmatched junction bases numbered 5, after V lost 5 bases and J lost 6 bases. The CDR3 is 15 amino acids. CDR3 DNA sequence: TGTGCCAGCAGTCAGGGACAGGGAATTAATTCACCCCTCCACTTT. This codes for CASSQGQGINSPLHF.

This clonotype was observed a handful of times. The chain recombines TRBV4-2 with TRBJ2-1, with 7 bases lining up with TRBD2. With 2 bases clipped from V and 0 bases from J, the junction kept 4 bases outside the gene matches. CDR3 size: 16 residues. Germline V gives CDR1 LGHNA, CDR2 YNFKEQ. For the CDR3, the DNA is TGTGCCAGCAGCCAACCTCTAGCGGCCTCCTACAATGAGCAGTTCTTC. It encodes CASSQPLAASYNEQFF.